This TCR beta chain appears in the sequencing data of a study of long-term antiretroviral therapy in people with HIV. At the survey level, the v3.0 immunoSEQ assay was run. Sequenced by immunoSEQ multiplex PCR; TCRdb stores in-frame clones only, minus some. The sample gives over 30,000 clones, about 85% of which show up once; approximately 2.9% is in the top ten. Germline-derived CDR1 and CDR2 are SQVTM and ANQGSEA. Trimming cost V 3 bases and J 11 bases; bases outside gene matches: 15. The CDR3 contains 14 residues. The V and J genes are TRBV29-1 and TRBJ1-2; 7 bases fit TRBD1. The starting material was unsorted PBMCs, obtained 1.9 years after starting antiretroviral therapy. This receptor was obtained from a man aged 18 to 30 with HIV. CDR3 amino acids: CSVDKGSLQGSYTF. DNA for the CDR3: TGCAGCGTTGATAAAGGGAGTCTACAGGGGTCATACACCTTC.